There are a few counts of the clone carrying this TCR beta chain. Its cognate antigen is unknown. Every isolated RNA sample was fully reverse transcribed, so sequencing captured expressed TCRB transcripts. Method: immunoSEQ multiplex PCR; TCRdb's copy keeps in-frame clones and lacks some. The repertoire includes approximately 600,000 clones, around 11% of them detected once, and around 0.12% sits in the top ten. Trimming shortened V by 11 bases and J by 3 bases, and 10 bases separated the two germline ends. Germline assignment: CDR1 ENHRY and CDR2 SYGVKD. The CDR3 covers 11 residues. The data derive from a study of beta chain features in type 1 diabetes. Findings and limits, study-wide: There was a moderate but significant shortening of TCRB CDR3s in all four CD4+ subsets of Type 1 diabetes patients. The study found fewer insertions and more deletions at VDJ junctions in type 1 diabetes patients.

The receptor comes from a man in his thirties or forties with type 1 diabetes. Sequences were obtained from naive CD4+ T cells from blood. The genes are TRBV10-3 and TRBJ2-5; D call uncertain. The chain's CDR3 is CASRKEETQYF. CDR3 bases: TGTGCCTCCAGAAAGGAAGAGACCCAGTACTTC.